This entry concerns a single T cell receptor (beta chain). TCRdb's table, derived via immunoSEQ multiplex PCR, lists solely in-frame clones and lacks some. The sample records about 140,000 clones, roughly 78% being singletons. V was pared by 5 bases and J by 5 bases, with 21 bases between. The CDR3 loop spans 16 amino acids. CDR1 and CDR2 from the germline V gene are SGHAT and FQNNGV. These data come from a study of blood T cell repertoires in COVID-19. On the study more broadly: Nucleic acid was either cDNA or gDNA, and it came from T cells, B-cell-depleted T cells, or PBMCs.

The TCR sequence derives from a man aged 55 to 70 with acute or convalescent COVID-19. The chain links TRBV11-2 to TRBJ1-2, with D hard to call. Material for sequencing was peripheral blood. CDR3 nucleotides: TGTGCCAGCAGCCCAACAGTGGGCGTAACTCTATATGGCTACACCTTC. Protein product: CASSPTVGVTLYGYTF.